Detailed here is one T cell receptor (beta chain). This specimen comes from a study of CD8+CD57+ T cells in acquired aplastic anemia. Germline CDR1 is SGHVS and CDR2 is FNYEAQ. The CDR3 contains 13 residues. Trimming left V 3 bases short and J 0 bases short, with 6 bases between. It was genomic DNA that served as the template for profiling TCR beta VDJ and CDR3. TCRdb re-called the reads with MiXCR, one entry per CDR3 protein. The sample holds 150,000 to 200,000 distinct CDR3 sequences, roughly 48% seen once. Sequenced material: sorted CD4+, CD8+, or CD8+CD57+ T cells (not recorded which) from PBMCs. The chain employs TRBV7-6 and TRBJ2-7; unclear D gene. The receptor's source is a human donor in good health. The CDR3 sequence is CASSLHSSYEQYF. The CDR3 nucleotides are TGTGCCAGCAGCTTGCACAGCTCCTACGAGCAGTACTTC.